These 6 T cell receptor beta chains came from one sample sequenced in a study of T cells in tumors after PD-1 blockade. Method: immunoSEQ multiplex PCR; TCRdb's copy keeps in-frame clones and lacks some. The sample has over 30,000 clones, roughly 73% seen once. This material consisted of PBMCs, taken before anti-PD-1 treatment. These TCRs come from a human donor with basal cell carcinoma.

The V and J genes are TRBV5-1 and TRBJ2-5; 7 bases are shared with TRBD1. CDR3 length equals 16 residues. Germline-derived CDR1 and CDR2 are SGHRS and YFSETQ. The V gene end was trimmed by 4 bases and the J gene end by 5 bases; junction bases not matched to a gene: 14. Written as DNA, the CDR3 is TGCGCCAGCAGCCAGCAACAGACAGGGTCGGGGGAGACCCAGTACTTC. It encodes CASSQQQTGSGETQYF.

This chain uses TRBV5-4 with TRBJ2-3; 10 bases match TRBD2. With 5 bases clipped from V and 1 base from J, the junction kept 10 bases outside the gene matches. CDR1 is SGHNT and CDR2 is YYREEE in the germline V gene (reference sequence). The CDR3 sequence is 17 residues long. The CDR3 DNA follows: TGTGCCAGCAGGGTGGGGAGCAGCGGGAGGGGCACAGATACGCAGTATTTT. Residues: CASRVGSSGRGTDTQYF.

The genes are TRBV10-3 and TRBJ1-2; TRBD1 matches 9 bases. The CDR3 is made up of 15 amino acids. Germline CDR1 is ENHRY and CDR2 is SYGVKD. V dropped 5 bases and J dropped 3; count of bases not matched to a gene: 7. CDR3 sequence: CAISYEQGAHYGYTF. The CDR3 region has the DNA TGTGCCATCAGTTACGAACAGGGGGCCCACTATGGCTACACCTTC.

The J gene is TRBJ2-1, the V gene TRBV6-5; 7 bases are a match to TRBD1. This CDR3 comprises 15 residues. V was pared by 6 bases and J by 5 bases, with 10 bases of the junction left unmatched. Germline V CDR1 and CDR2: MNHEY, SVGAGI. The CDR3 spells CASRSDGTAHNEQFF. CDR3 coding DNA: TGTGCCAGCAGATCAGACGGGACAGCTCACAATGAGCAGTTCTTC.

CDR3 sequence: CASSPPESYGYTF. In DNA, the CDR3 is TGTGCCAGCAGTCCTCCCGAAAGCTATGGCTACACCTTC. The chain has TRBV28 and TRBJ1-2; D remains ambiguous. Germline lookup yields CDR1 MDHEN and CDR2 SYDVKM. Trimming removed 5 bases from V and 4 bases from J, with 11 bases in between. The CDR3 loop spans 13 amino acids.

The rearrangement links TRBV19 to TRBJ1-1, with a weak D call TRBD1 (5 bases). The CDR3 consists of 15 residues. V lost 3 bases and J lost 0, with 11 bases in between. The V gene's germline CDR1 is LNHDA and CDR2 SQIVND (reference sequence). The CDR3 DNA reads as TGTGCCAGTAGTATGACAGAGGCAATGAACACTGAAGCTTTCTTT. The encoded protein is CASSMTEAMNTEAFF.